The clone carrying this T cell receptor beta chain was seen many times. The time point was: newly diagnosed GD, antithyroid drugs for less than 3 months. RNA extracted from PBMCs served as the sequencing template. The data are from a study of regulatory T cells in long-lasting Graves disease. Researchers made TCR beta libraries by using iRepertoire HTBI primers and running Arm-PCR on CDR3 regions. TCRdb recomputed calls from the multiplex PCR reads with MiXCR, one row per CDR3 protein. The table shows about 540,000 distinct CDR3 sequences, with 13% occurring only once. With 3 bases clipped from V and 5 bases from J, the junction kept 5 bases outside the gene matches. The CDR3 has 15 amino acids. This same sample was also taken into another study, of T cells in Graves' hyperthyroidism and ophthalmopathy.

Sample: peripheral blood mononuclear cells (PBMCs), taken at new diagnosis, from a patient treated with antithyroid drugs. The sequence was collected from a man under 40 with Graves disease. The J gene is TRBJ2-2, the V gene TRBV12-3 or TRBV12-4; 8 bases line up with TRBD1. CDR3 sequence reads: CASSFGRGRTGELFF. The CDR3 DNA reads as TGTGCCAGCAGTTTTGGCAGGGGGCGGACCGGGGAGCTGTTTTTT.